The 16 T cell receptor beta chains below all came from one sample that was sequenced in a study of blood T cell repertoires in COVID-19. Sequencing was performed with immunoSEQ multiplex PCR; in TCRdb, only in-frame clones are kept and a portion is missing. The sample shows fewer than 300,000 clones, roughly 90% of them seen only once. What was sequenced was PBMCs or T cells enriched from blood (not recorded which). The receptors come from a woman aged 40 to 55 with acute COVID-19.

The rearrangement joins TRBV7-2 to TRBJ1-6; 7 bases fit TRBD1. This CDR3 has 13 amino acids. Germline V gene lookup returns CDR1 SGHTA and CDR2 FQGNSA. Losses at the gene ends were 3 bases for V and 10 bases for J; bases not matched to a gene: 3. The CDR3 DNA is TGTGCCAGCAGCTTGGGACAGACCTCACCCCTCCACTTT. It yields the protein CASSLGQTSPLHF.

V and J are TRBV6-5 and TRBJ1-6; 7 bases map to TRBD1. The CDR3 has 15 residues. CDR1 MNHEY and CDR2 SVGAGI come from the germline V gene. Trimming cost V 7 bases and J 2 bases; bases outside gene matches: 5. The CDR3 here is CASMGDSPYNSPLHF. CDR3 bases: TGTGCCAGCATGGGGGACAGTCCCTATAATTCACCCCTCCACTTT.

J is TRBJ1-4 and V is TRBV30; 8 bases agree with TRBD1. Germline V gene data show CDR1 as GTSNPN and CDR2 as SVGIG (reference sequence). With V trimmed by 3 bases and J by 4 bases, 4 bases remained unmatched. This CDR3 is built from 14 residues. The CDR3 DNA is TGTGCCTGGAGACGGACAGGGCTTAATGAAAAACTGTTTTTT. Its protein product is CAWRRTGLNEKLFF.

The J gene is TRBJ1-2, the V gene TRBV27, with TRBD1 as a possible D gene (6 bases). The ends were cut back, 8 bases at V and 4 bases at J, with 26 bases in the middle. The germline gives CDR1 MNHEY, CDR2 SMNVEV (reference sequence). The CDR3 extends over 17 amino acids. The CDR3 sequence: CASAPKKAGGRFYGYTF. The DNA of the CDR3 is TGTGCCAGCGCCCCGAAGAAGGCGGGGGGCAGATTCTATGGCTACACCTTC.

The CDR3: CASSLETSGFHNEQFF. The CDR3 nucleotides are TGTGCCAGCAGCTTAGAGACTAGCGGGTTTCACAATGAGCAGTTCTTC. The chain links TRBV7-6 to TRBJ2-1, with 10 nucleotides matching TRBD2. The CDR3 is 16 amino acids. Germline V gene data show CDR1 as SGHVS and CDR2 as FNYEAQ. Unmatched junction bases numbered 5, after V lost 1 base and J lost 5 bases.

The V and J genes are TRBV6-5 and TRBJ2-7; TRBD1 matches 11 bases. Germline V gives CDR1 MNHEY, CDR2 SVGAGI. This CDR3 has 15 amino acids. V gave up 2 bases and J gave up 4 bases; unmatched junction bases: 4. This CDR3 is CASSYKGQGGYEQYF. DNA for the CDR3: TGTGCCAGCAGTTACAAGGGACAGGGGGGATACGAGCAGTACTTC.

The V and J genes are TRBV7-2 and TRBJ2-7, with 9 bases that match TRBD1. Trimming took 0 bases from V and 2 from J; bases not matched to a gene: 2. Germline CDR1 and CDR2: SGHTA and FQGNSA. There are 15 residues in the CDR3. DNA of the CDR3: TGTGCCAGCAGCTTAGCCGGACAGGGGACCTACGAGCAGTACTTC. It is translated as CASSLAGQGTYEQYF.

The CDR3 loop is CASSPRGGGAYEQYF. The CDR3, as DNA: TGTGCCAGCTCACCTCGGGGGGGAGGCGCCTACGAGCAGTACTTC. The rearrangement links TRBV18 to TRBJ2-7; 8 bases line up with TRBD2. V shed 3 bases and J 2 bases; nucleotides not matched to a gene: 6. From germline, CDR1 is KGHSH and CDR2 LQKENI. This CDR3 has 15 amino acids. The full variable domain, its missing parts supplied by reference TRBV18 and TRBJ2-7, is NAGVMQNPRHLVRRRGQEARLRCSPMKGHSHVYWYRQLPEEGLKFMVYLQKENIIDESGMPKERFSAEFPKEGPSILRIQQVVRGDSAAYFCASSPRGGGAYEQYFGPGTRLTVT.

The genes are TRBV2 and TRBJ1-2, with unresolved D. Trimming cost V 2 bases and J 8 bases, with 3 bases left between them. Germline CDR1 and CDR2: SNHLY and FYNNEI. The CDR3 has 10 residues. DNA of the CDR3: TGTGCCAGCAGTGAAAGCGGCTACACCTTC. The encoded protein is CASSESGYTF.

Details on this clone: One end of the junction varies from germline; a read error may be responsible. The chain recombines TRBV14 with TRBJ1-1; D gene uncertain. The CDR3 is made up of 13 amino acids. The germline V gene has CDR1 SGHDN and CDR2 FVKESK. CDR3 amino acids: CASSQDQNTEAFF. The CDR3 coding sequence is TGTGCCAGCAGTCAAGATCAGAACACTGAAGCTTTCTTT.

CDR3 sequence (DNA): TGCAGCGTTGTAGGGGCGGCCACTGAAGCTTTCTTT. This gives the protein CSVVGAATEAFF. This rearrangement joins TRBV29-1 to TRBJ1-1; tentative D call: TRBD1 (5 bases). Germline CDR1 and CDR2: SQVTM and ANQGSEA. Trimming pared 4 bases from V and 4 bases from J, leaving 10 bases between. The CDR3 consists of 12 residues.

This clone was counted only a few times. CDR3 nucleotides: TGTGCCAGCAGCGTGACAGGGCAGGTCACTGAAGCTTTCTTT. The encoded protein is CASSVTGQVTEAFF. The chain employs TRBV5-5 and TRBJ1-1, with 7 bases aligning to TRBD1. V was pared by 4 bases and J by 4 bases, with 7 bases of the junction left unmatched. The CDR3 consists of 14 residues. Germline loops: CDR1 SGHKS, CDR2 YYEKEE (reference sequence).

This rearrangement joins TRBV4-1 to TRBJ1-5, with 8 bases aligning to TRBD1. Germline V CDR1 and CDR2: MGHRA, YSYEKL. V lost 3 bases and J lost 3; bases outside the gene matches: 7. The CDR3 consists of 16 residues. CDR3 loop: CASSQDRTGPNQPQHF. The CDR3 coding sequence is TGCGCCAGCAGCCAGGACCGGACAGGGCCCAATCAGCCCCAGCATTTT.

This chain connects TRBV5-4 to TRBJ2-3; TRBD2 matches at 9 bases. The CDR3 has 16 amino acids. From germline, CDR1 is SGHNT and CDR2 YYREEE (reference sequence). The V gene end was trimmed by 4 bases and the J gene end by 2 bases; junction bases not matched to a gene: 8. CDR3 loop: CASSTTLAGDTDTQYF. The CDR3 coding sequence is TGTGCCAGCAGCACCACCTTAGCGGGAGACACAGATACGCAGTATTTT. Variable domain in full (rest from reference TRBV5-4 and TRBJ2-3): ETGVTQSPTHLIKTRGQQVTLRCSSQSGHNTVSWYQQALGQGPQFIFQYYREEENGRGNFPPRFSGLQFPNYSSELNVNALELDDSALYLCASSTTLAGDTDTQYFGPGTRLTVL.

This rearrangement joins TRBV9 to TRBJ2-1, with D possibly being TRBD1 (6 bases). CDR3 length: 15 amino acids. The V end was cut by 4 bases, the J end by 2 bases, with 13 bases between. The germline V gene has CDR1 SGDLS and CDR2 YYNGEE. CDR3 sequence reads: CASSSDSDAYNEQFF. For the CDR3, the DNA is TGTGCCAGCAGCTCGGACAGTGATGCCTACAATGAGCAGTTCTTC.

V usage is TRBV6-5 and J usage is TRBJ1-2; D not resolved. Germline V gene sequence: CDR1 MNHEY, CDR2 SVGAGI. V was cut by 5 bases and J by 8 bases, with 18 bases left in between. The CDR3 is made up of 14 amino acids. CDR3 sequence: CASSPLSRREGYTF. CDR3 DNA: TGTGCCAGCAGTCCCCTCTCTCGGAGGGAAGGCTACACCTTC.